This TCR beta chain was retrieved from a study of cytomegalovirus exposure and HLA in healthy donors. Across the whole study: Earlier, 150 million to 200 million T cells were analyzed, and more than 100 million unique TCR beta sequences were found among them.

The V end lost 6 bases, the J end lost 9 bases, and 21 bases lay between the germline ends. The CDR3 consists of 15 residues. From germline, CDR1 is MNHEY and CDR2 SVGAGI. At the time of sampling, donors were nominally healthy, though unrecorded immune exposures were likely. Findings and caveats of the study: Another analysis was done later, and it associated 17,000 or so TCR beta sequences with HLA alleles at 0.05 false discovery rate. Rarity characterized most TCR sequences, yet some public TCRs appeared in many donors.

Of note for this clone: Antigen unknown.

With 60 Vbeta and 13 Jbeta primers, the PCR was carried out. TCRdb's copy holds only in-frame clones and misses some; the assay was immunoSEQ multiplex PCR. Of more than 95,000 clones listed, around 64% are singletons. This chain links TRBV6-5 with TRBJ1-3, with D perhaps matching TRBD1 (6 bases). Sequenced sample: PBMCs. This receptor was obtained from a man in his 60s in good health and CMV-seronegative. CDR3 amino acids: CASSKGTSAGRTIYF. The CDR3 region has the DNA TGTGCCAGCAGCAAAGGGACATCCGCCGGTCGCACCATATATTTT.